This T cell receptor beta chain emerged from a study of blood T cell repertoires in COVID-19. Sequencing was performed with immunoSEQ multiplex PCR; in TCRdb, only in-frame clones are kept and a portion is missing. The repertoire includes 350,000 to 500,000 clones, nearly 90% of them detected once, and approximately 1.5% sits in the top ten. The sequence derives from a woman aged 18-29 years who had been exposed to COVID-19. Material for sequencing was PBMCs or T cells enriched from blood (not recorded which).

Written as DNA, the CDR3 is TGTGCCAGCAGTGCCATGTGGGGAGGGGTAAGCGAGCAGTTCTTC. Encoded protein: CASSAMWGGVSEQFF. The rearrangement joins TRBV25-1 to TRBJ2-1; 7 bases are a match to TRBD2. V shed 4 bases and J 10 bases; nucleotides not matched to a gene: 13. This CDR3 has 15 amino acids. From germline, CDR1 is MGHDK and CDR2 SYGVNS.